Shown below are 10 T cell receptor beta chains from a single sample sequenced in a study of stem cell transplantation in POMP-related autoinflammatory disease. TCRdb keeps only in-frame clones here, not all; method: immunoSEQ multiplex PCR. The sample has roughly 68,000 clones; approximately 91% are singletons. Specimen: CD4+ T cells from PBMCs, collected after stem cell transplantation. The origin of the receptors is a human patient with POMP-related autoinflammation and immune dysregulation (PRAID). The graft donor may have contributed some T cells.

This clone has a single count. The chain employs TRBV4-2 and TRBJ2-5; 12 bases are shared with TRBD2. CDR3 size: 16 residues. V was clipped by 2 bases and J by 6 bases; unmatched bases: 7. The germline CDR1 and CDR2 sequences are LGHNA and YNFKEQ. CDR3 in amino acids: CASSQLTSGRLQTQYF. Written as DNA, the CDR3 is TGTGCCAGCAGCCAACTAACTAGCGGGAGGTTACAGACCCAGTACTTC.

The CDR3 nucleotides read TGTGCCAGCAGCCACCAAACCCGGGATACGCAGTATTTT. Translation gives CASSHQTRDTQYF. The V gene is TRBV28, the J gene TRBJ2-3; no reliable D call. Trimming removed 6 bases at V and 6 bases at J, with 13 bases between. Germline V CDR1 and CDR2: MDHEN, SYDVKM. This CDR3 comprises 13 residues.

This chain joins TRBV5-4 and TRBJ1-6; no reliable D call. The V gene's germline CDR1 is SGHNT and CDR2 YYREEE (reference sequence). The V and J ends lost 0 bases and 10 bases respectively, with 5 bases between them. The CDR3 runs to 12 residues. The CDR3: CASSLVRSPLHF. The CDR3 DNA is TGTGCCAGCAGCTTGGTTCGATCACCCCTCCACTTT.

This clone came up once. This rearrangement joins TRBV27 to TRBJ2-5; D is undetermined. The CDR3 length is 13 residues. Per the germline V gene, CDR1 is MNHEY and CDR2 is SMNVEV (reference sequence). Trimming took off 3 bases at V and 4 bases at J, with 9 bases between the two ends. The CDR3 DNA is TGTGCCAGCAGTTTTGTAGGTGGAGAGACCCAGTACTTC. It yields the protein CASSFVGGETQYF.

The chain employs TRBV9 and TRBJ2-3; 9 bases match TRBD2. In germline, CDR1 is SGDLS, CDR2 YYNGEE. The CDR3 consists of 16 residues. The trim removed 7 bases at V and 1 base at J, leaving 10 bases unmatched. In DNA, the CDR3 is TGTGCCAGCTCCGTACGGCCTAGCGGGGGCACAGATACGCAGTATTTT. Its translation: CASSVRPSGGTDTQYF.

This chain uses TRBV5-1 with TRBJ2-7; 11 positions agree with TRBD2. J gave up 5 bases and V 4 bases, and 5 bases lay outside the gene matches. CDR1 is SGHRS, CDR2 YFSETQ, per germline. The length of the CDR3 is 14 residues. The CDR3 reads CASSQTSGNHEQYF. The CDR3 DNA is TGCGCCAGCAGCCAGACTAGCGGGAATCACGAGCAGTACTTC.

J is TRBJ1-1 and V is TRBV6-5, with D perhaps matching TRBD1 (5 bases). The germline CDR1 and CDR2 sequences are MNHEY and SVGAGI. Trimming took 2 bases from V and 1 from J, leaving 8 bases between them. The CDR3 runs to 14 residues. CDR3: CASSYRGGNTEAFF. The DNA of the CDR3 is TGTGCCAGCAGTTACAGGGGAGGGAACACTGAAGCTTTCTTT.

V and J are TRBV11-2 and TRBJ2-2; 10 bases are a match to TRBD2. The J segment lost 5 bases and the V segment lost 7 bases, leaving 4 bases of the junction unmatched. The germline gives CDR1 SGHAT, CDR2 FQNNGV. The CDR3 runs 14 residues. Here the CDR3 DNA reads TGTGCCAGCACCCAGACTAGCGGGACCGGGGAGCTGTTTTTT. It codes for CASTQTSGTGELFF.

The chain combines TRBV4-2 with TRBJ2-5; D possibly corresponds to TRBD2 (5 bases). The CDR3 has 14 residues. Germline V CDR1 and CDR2: LGHNA, YNFKEQ. V was shortened by 0 bases and J by 5 bases, with 10 bases between the two germline ends. CDR3 nucleotide sequence: TGTGCCAGCAGCCAAGAAGAGGGTTGGGAGACCCAGTACTTC. It is translated as CASSQEEGWETQYF.

The sample holds a few counts of this clone. The chain joins TRBV5-1 to TRBJ2-6; a possible D gene is TRBD2 (6 bases). V lost 4 bases and J lost 5, with 13 bases in between. Germline V gives CDR1 SGHRS, CDR2 YFSETQ. The CDR3 loop spans 15 amino acids. The CDR3 is CASSPGGIRANVLTF. The CDR3 DNA reads TGCGCCAGCAGCCCCGGCGGGATCAGGGCCAACGTCCTGACTTTC.